One sample yielded the 32 T cell receptor beta chains listed below, sequenced in a study of Ad26.COV2.S vaccination and SARS-CoV-2 variants. Here immunoSEQ multiplex PCR was the method, and the copy in TCRdb shows in-frame clones only, minus some. There are about 350,000 clones in the sample; around 87% occur only once, and roughly 3.1% lies in the top ten. Stated treatment: some 19 received Ad26.COV2.S at low or high dose, single or two shots; five or six received placebo; per-sample allocation not given. After the first vaccine or placebo injection, samples were drawn on day 63. This specimen consisted of peripheral blood, obtained in a trial of Ad26.COV2.S vaccine versus placebo. Receptors originate from a person between 18 and 59 years old who received the Ad26.COV2.S COVID-19 vaccine or a placebo.

The V call is TRBV6-2 or TRBV6-3, the J call TRBJ1-6; weak D call: TRBD1 (5 bases). The CDR3 contains 15 residues. The ends were cut back, 2 bases at V and 9 bases at J, with 14 bases in the middle. Germline CDR1 and CDR2: MNHEY and SVGEGT. This chain's CDR3 is CASSYPGHMASPLHF. CDR3 DNA sequence: TGTGCCAGCAGTTACCCTGGACACATGGCTTCACCCCTCCACTTT.

This sequence joins TRBV29-1 and TRBJ1-4; possible D gene TRBD1, 5 bases. The CDR3 loop spans 13 amino acids. Trimming took off 7 bases at V and 8 bases at J, with 17 bases between the two ends. The V gene's germline CDR1 is SQVTM and CDR2 ANQGSEA. The CDR3 here is CSAVGGVGEKLFF. The DNA of the CDR3 is TGCAGCGCCGTGGGAGGGGTGGGGGAAAAACTGTTTTTT.

This clone has more than one count but fewer than ten. The J gene is TRBJ1-2, the V gene TRBV19; 9 bases agree with TRBD1. Germline assignment: CDR1 LNHDA and CDR2 SQIVND (reference sequence). V lost 4 bases and J lost 7; bases outside the gene matches: 10. The CDR3 has 15 amino acids. This CDR3 is CASSNPYRGRVGYTF. CDR3 in DNA: TGTGCCAGTAGTAACCCTTACAGGGGGCGCGTTGGCTACACCTTC.

V gene TRBV15 combines with J gene TRBJ2-7; maybe TRBD2 (8 bases). The CDR3 totals 16 residues. With 0 bases removed from V and 2 bases from J, the gap between germline ends came to 14 bases. Germline lookup yields CDR1 LNHNV and CDR2 YYDKDF (reference sequence). The CDR3 sequence is CATSRDRGTRTYEQYF. DNA of the CDR3: TGTGCCACCAGCAGAGACAGGGGGACTAGGACCTACGAGCAGTACTTC.

This sequence joins TRBV5-1 and TRBJ1-4, with TRBD1 matching 9 bases. The CDR3 has 14 amino acids. The J segment lost 5 bases and the V segment lost 3 bases, leaving 2 bases of the junction unmatched. CDR1 and CDR2 (germline): SGHRS, YFSETQ. This CDR3 is CASSSDRGNEKLFF. Here the CDR3 DNA reads TGCGCCAGCAGCTCTGACAGGGGGAATGAAAAACTGTTTTTT. The whole variable domain, remainder taken from reference TRBV5-1 and TRBJ1-4, is KAGVTQTPRYLIKTRGQQVTLSCSPISGHRSVSWYQQTPGQGLQFLFEYFSETQRNKGNFPGRFSGRQFSNSRSEMNVSTLELGDSALYLCASSSDRGNEKLFFGSGTQLSVL.

This clone showed up just once. The genes are TRBV12-5 and TRBJ2-5; D may be TRBD1 or TRBD2 (6 bases each). In germline, CDR1 is LGHNT, CDR2 FRNRAP. CDR3 size: 15 residues. V was clipped by 0 bases and J by 3 bases, with 11 bases between them. As DNA, the CDR3 is TGTGCTAGTGGTTTGGTAGTGAGGGGGGAAGAGACCCAGTACTTC. Protein: CASGLVVRGEETQYF.

This clone came up a few times. The V gene is TRBV19, the J gene TRBJ1-1; D call uncertain. CDR3 length: 14 residues. In germline, CDR1 is LNHDA, CDR2 SQIVND (reference sequence). V was clipped by 6 bases and J by 6 bases, with 17 bases between them. The CDR3 is CASSDRVEGAEAFF. The CDR3 bases are TGTGCCAGTAGCGATAGGGTCGAGGGCGCTGAAGCTTTCTTT.

This clone was counted a single time. The chain combines TRBV30 with TRBJ2-4; D possibly corresponds to TRBD1 (6 bases). The CDR3 spans 12 residues. V lost 7 bases, J lost 9 bases, and 16 bases lay in between. Per germline, CDR1 GTSNPN and CDR2 SVGIG (reference sequence). CDR3 residues: CASYRDGGIQYF. For the CDR3, the DNA is TGTGCCTCCTACAGGGATGGGGGCATTCAGTACTTC.

The chain joins TRBV7-9 to TRBJ1-1, with D unclear. The CDR3 loop spans 11 amino acids. V lost 5 bases, J lost 6 bases, and 7 bases lay in between. The V gene's germline CDR1 is SEHNR and CDR2 FQNEAQ (reference sequence). CDR3 sequence: CASSEHPEAFF. The CDR3 DNA sequence: TGTGCCAGCAGCGAACACCCTGAAGCTTTCTTT.

This chain links TRBV7-6 with TRBJ2-6; 12 bases fit TRBD1. V shed 3 bases and J 4 bases; nucleotides not matched to a gene: 7. The length of the CDR3 is 18 residues. Germline CDR1 is SGHVS and CDR2 is FNYEAQ. The chain's CDR3 is CASSLGQGASFGANVLTF. The CDR3 DNA is TGTGCCAGCAGCTTGGGACAGGGGGCCTCATTCGGGGCCAACGTCCTGACTTTC.

CDR3 nucleotides: TGTGCCAGTAGTATGACCGCAGGGATGGATCAGCCCCAGCATTTT. As protein: CASSMTAGMDQPQHF. The chain has TRBV19 and TRBJ1-5; D possibly corresponds to TRBD1 (5 bases). Germline loops: CDR1 LNHDA, CDR2 SQIVND (reference sequence). This CDR3 has 15 amino acids. The ends were cut back, 3 bases at V and 5 bases at J, with 14 bases in the middle.

This chain links TRBV9 with TRBJ2-3; TRBD1 aligns across 7 bases. Germline CDR1 reads SGDLS; CDR2 reads YYNGEE. The CDR3 has 14 residues. The V gene end was trimmed by 1 base and the J gene end by 2 bases; junction bases not matched to a gene: 1. CDR3 residues: CASSVTGVTDTQYF. The CDR3 DNA reads as TGTGCCAGCAGCGTAACAGGGGTCACAGATACGCAGTATTTT.

The J gene is TRBJ2-5, the V gene TRBV18, with D perhaps given as TRBD1 or TRBD2 (6 bases each). Trimming cost V 6 bases and J 1 base, with 12 bases left between them. Germline CDR1 KGHSH, CDR2 LQKENI. The CDR3 has 14 amino acids. The CDR3 region is CASSPEGGQETQYF. Written as DNA, the CDR3 is TGTGCCAGCTCCCCCGAGGGGGGCCAAGAGACCCAGTACTTC.

The V gene is TRBV4-3, the J gene TRBJ2-3, with 13 bases lining up with TRBD2. Per germline, CDR1 LGHNA and CDR2 YSLEER. The CDR3 extends over 16 amino acids. V shed 4 bases and J 2 bases; nucleotides not matched to a gene: 3. The CDR3 DNA reads TGCGCCAGCAGCCCAACTAGCGGGGGGGCCACAGATACGCAGTATTTT. It codes for CASSPTSGGATDTQYF.

The chain employs TRBV5-1 and TRBJ1-2; 11 bases map to TRBD1. Per the germline V gene, CDR1 is SGHRS and CDR2 is YFSETQ. There are 14 residues in the CDR3. The junction had 7 bases not matched to a gene; V was cut back by 7 bases and J by 5 bases. CDR3 sequence reads: CASGPGQGEYGYTF. The CDR3 nucleotides are TGCGCCAGCGGGCCGGGACAGGGGGAATATGGCTACACCTTC.

This rearrangement joins TRBV11-2 to TRBJ2-7, with no clear D. V was trimmed by 4 bases and J by 2 bases, leaving 9 bases between them. The CDR3 consists of 13 residues. Germline values: CDR1 SGHAT, CDR2 FQNNGV. CDR3 amino acids: CASSYGSAYEQYF. The CDR3 nucleotides are TGTGCCAGCAGCTACGGGTCAGCCTACGAGCAGTACTTC.

The V and J genes are TRBV2 and TRBJ2-5; 8 nucleotides align to TRBD1. Trimming took 7 bases from V and 1 from J; bases not matched to a gene: 2. Germline CDR1 SNHLY, CDR2 FYNNEI. The CDR3 totals 13 residues. CDR3 amino acids: CASNQGAQETQYF. CDR3 nucleotides: TGTGCCAGCAACCAGGGGGCCCAAGAGACCCAGTACTTC.

The chain combines TRBV6-5 with TRBJ1-3; the D is unclear. Germline V lookup: CDR1 MNHEY, CDR2 SVGAGI. The CDR3 sequence is 14 residues long. V was pared by 11 bases and J by 2 bases, with 16 bases between. CDR3 protein: CAYSSRAAGNTIYF. The CDR3 nucleotides are TGTGCCTACAGCTCGCGGGCGGCTGGAAACACCATATATTTT.

This clone came up once. V usage is TRBV5-6 and J usage is TRBJ2-1; tentatively, D is TRBD1 or TRBD2 (5 bases each). V lost 7 bases to trimming and J lost 0 bases, with 11 bases between them. Germline CDR1 and CDR2: SGHDT and YYEEEE. This CDR3 is built from 14 residues. The DNA for the CDR3 is TGTGCCAGCGTTGAGGGGCGCTCCTACAATGAGCAGTTCTTC. It yields the protein CASVEGRSYNEQFF. The variable domain in full, with the rest retrieved from reference TRBV5-6 and TRBJ2-1, is DAGVTQSPTHLIKTRGQQVTLRCSPKSGHDTVSWYQQALGQGPQFIFQYYEEEERQRGNFPDRFSGHQFPNYSSELNVNALLLGDSALYLCASVEGRSYNEQFFGPGTRLTVL.

This chain links TRBV29-1 with TRBJ1-5; a possible D gene is TRBD1 (5 bases). Trimming left V 7 bases short and J 11 bases short, with 15 bases between. The length of the CDR3 is 11 residues. Germline V gives CDR1 SQVTM, CDR2 ANQGSEA. CDR3 nucleotides: TGCAGCGCCGTGGCCGGGACGGCCCAGCATTTT. It yields the protein CSAVAGTAQHF. The full variable domain, completed using reference TRBV29-1 and TRBJ1-5, is SAVISQKPSRDICQRGTSLTIQCQVDSQVTMMFWYRQQPGQSLTLIATANQGSEATYESGFVIDKFPISRPNLTFSTLTVSNMSPEDSSIYLCSAVAGTAQHFGDGTRLSIL.

The V gene is TRBV11-2, the J gene TRBJ2-7; D unresolved. Germline-derived CDR1 and CDR2 are SGHAT and FQNNGV. V was shortened by 11 bases and J by 6 bases, with 14 bases between the two germline ends. The CDR3 extends over 11 amino acids. The CDR3 region has the DNA TGTGCCGTAAGGTGGTCCGGCGAGCAGTACTTC. This translates into CAVRWSGEQYF.

The rearrangement links TRBV19 to TRBJ2-3; D is undetermined. Between the trimmed V and J ends, which lost 3 bases and 0 bases, there was a span of 13 bases. The CDR3 contains 16 residues. In germline, CDR1 is LNHDA, CDR2 SQIVND (reference sequence). The DNA of the CDR3 is TGTGCCAGTAGTATTACCAGTCCCTCTAGCACAGATACGCAGTATTTT. Its translation: CASSITSPSSTDTQYF. Complete variable domain (other parts from reference TRBV19 and TRBJ2-3): DGGITQSPKYLFRKEGQNVTLSCEQNLNHDAMYWYRQDPGQGLRLIYYSQIVNDFQKGDIAEGYSVSREKKESFPLTVTSAQKNPTAFYLCASSITSPSSTDTQYFGPGTRLTVL.

V is TRBV4-1 and J is TRBJ2-1; D is unclear. Germline-derived CDR1 and CDR2 are MGHRA and YSYEKL. CDR3 size: 15 residues. V was cut by 1 base and J by 7 bases, with 14 bases left in between. The CDR3 nucleotides read TGCGCCAGCAGCCAAGGGGTCCGAGTGGGGAATGAGCAGTTCTTC. This codes for CASSQGVRVGNEQFF.

The chain has TRBV30 and TRBJ2-1, with 10 bases that match TRBD2. V dropped 0 bases and J dropped 5; count of bases not matched to a gene: 7. Per germline, CDR1 GTSNPN and CDR2 SVGIG (reference sequence). The CDR3 is 16 amino acids. The CDR3 nucleotides are TGTGCCTGGAGTGTACTAGCGGGGCATATAGACAATGAGCAGTTCTTC. Its protein product is CAWSVLAGHIDNEQFF.

This rearrangement joins TRBV27 to TRBJ2-3; D ambiguous. This CDR3 contains 16 residues. CDR1 is MNHEY, CDR2 SMNVEV, per germline (reference sequence). The V end was cut by 6 bases, the J end by 0 bases, with 16 bases between. The CDR3 protein is CASSPLRRSSTDTQYF. For the CDR3, the DNA is TGTGCCAGCAGCCCCCTCAGGAGATCTAGCACAGATACGCAGTATTTT.

CDR3 coding DNA: TGTGCCAGTACTTTTGGACAGATCTTTGGAAACACCATATATTTT. Protein product: CASTFGQIFGNTIYF. V usage is TRBV19 and J usage is TRBJ1-3, with a weak D call TRBD1 (6 bases). The CDR3 covers 15 residues. V lost 7 bases and J 3 bases, leaving 16 bases between the germline ends. CDR1 LNHDA and CDR2 SQIVND come from the germline V gene (reference sequence).

This chain uses TRBV11-2 with TRBJ2-7; 8 nucleotides align to TRBD1. The CDR3 contains 12 residues. Losses at the gene ends were 11 bases for V and 0 bases for J; bases not matched to a gene: 3. Germline lookup yields CDR1 SGHAT and CDR2 FQNNGV. The CDR3 DNA reads as TGTGCCTCTCAGGGGGCCTCCTACGAGCAGTACTTC. Translation: CASQGASYEQYF.

The CDR3 nucleotides read TGTGCCAGCAGTTACGACAGTCGGACTAATGAAAAACTGTTTTTT. This translates into CASSYDSRTNEKLFF. This chain connects TRBV6-5 to TRBJ1-4, with D possibly matching TRBD1 (5 bases). Germline V lookup: CDR1 MNHEY, CDR2 SVGAGI. V lost 2 bases to trimming and J lost 2 bases, with 9 bases between them. CDR3 length equals 15 residues.

This chain connects TRBV7-8 to TRBJ2-1; TRBD2 agrees at 7 bases. The V segment lost 5 bases and the J segment 3 bases; nucleotides outside the gene matches: 4. The CDR3 covers 14 residues. Germline values: CDR1 SGHVS, CDR2 FQNEAQ. The CDR3: CASSPGGYYNEQFF. The CDR3 DNA reads TGTGCCAGCAGCCCCGGGGGGTACTACAATGAGCAGTTCTTC. Looking up the rest from reference TRBV7-8 and TRBJ2-1 gives the full variable domain: GAGVSQSPRYKVAKRGQDVALRCDPISGHVSLFWYQQALGQGPEFLTYFQNEAQLDKSGLPSDRFFAERPEGSVSTLKIQRTQQEDSAVYLCASSPGGYYNEQFFGPGTRLTVL.

J is TRBJ2-5 and V is TRBV4-2, with 9 positions matching TRBD2. There are 17 residues in the CDR3. V gave up 0 bases and J gave up 2 bases; unmatched junction bases: 7. Germline values: CDR1 LGHNA, CDR2 YNFKEQ. This CDR3 is CASSQDEASGEQETQYF. In nucleotides, the CDR3 is TGTGCCAGCAGCCAAGATGAGGCTAGCGGGGAGCAAGAGACCCAGTACTTC.

This clone showed up just once. This specimen includes other DNA sequences encoding the same CDR3. This rearrangement joins TRBV11-3 to TRBJ2-5; TRBD1 is a possible D gene (6 bases). CDR1 and CDR2 from the germline V gene are SGHNT and YENEEA. V was clipped by 5 bases and J by 1 base, with 11 bases between them. This CDR3 has 14 residues. CDR3 loop: CASSESRGQETQYF. The DNA for the CDR3 is TGTGCCAGCAGCGAAAGCAGGGGCCAAGAGACCCAGTACTTC.

The chain combines TRBV5-1 with TRBJ1-1; a possible D gene is TRBD1 (5 bases). This CDR3 has 16 residues. With 5 bases removed from V and 1 base from J, the gap between germline ends came to 18 bases. Germline assignment: CDR1 SGHRS and CDR2 YFSETQ. CDR3 nucleotides: TGCGCCAGCAGGCTGTGGGGCGGGGCAGCGAACACTGAAGCTTTCTTT. Its protein is CASRLWGGAANTEAFF.